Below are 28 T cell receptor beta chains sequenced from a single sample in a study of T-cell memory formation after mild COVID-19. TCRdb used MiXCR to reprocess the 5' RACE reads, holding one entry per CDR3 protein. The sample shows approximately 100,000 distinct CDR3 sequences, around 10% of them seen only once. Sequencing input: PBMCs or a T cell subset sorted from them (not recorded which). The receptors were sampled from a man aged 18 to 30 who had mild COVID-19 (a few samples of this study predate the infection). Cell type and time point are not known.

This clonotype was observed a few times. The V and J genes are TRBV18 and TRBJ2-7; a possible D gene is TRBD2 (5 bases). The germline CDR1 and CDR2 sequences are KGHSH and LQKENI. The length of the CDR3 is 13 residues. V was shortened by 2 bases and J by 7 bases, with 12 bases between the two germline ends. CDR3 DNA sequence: TGTGCCAGCTCACCAAGAGCCCCGGGGGAGCAGTACGTC. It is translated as CASSPRAPGEQYV.

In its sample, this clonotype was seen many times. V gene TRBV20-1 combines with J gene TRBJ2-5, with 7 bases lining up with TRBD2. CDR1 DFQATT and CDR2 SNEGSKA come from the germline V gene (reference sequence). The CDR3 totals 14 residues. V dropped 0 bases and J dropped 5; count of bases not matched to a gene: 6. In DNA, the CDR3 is TGCAGTGCTAGAGATGGGGGGGAGGGGGAGACCCAGTACTTC. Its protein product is CSARDGGEGETQYF.

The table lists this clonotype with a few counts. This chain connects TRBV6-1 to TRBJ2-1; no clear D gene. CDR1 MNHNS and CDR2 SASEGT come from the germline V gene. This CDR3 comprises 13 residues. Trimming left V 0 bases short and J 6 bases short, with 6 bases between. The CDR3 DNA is TGTGCCAGCAGTGAAGCCGAACTCAATGAGCAGTTCTTC. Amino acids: CASSEAELNEQFF.

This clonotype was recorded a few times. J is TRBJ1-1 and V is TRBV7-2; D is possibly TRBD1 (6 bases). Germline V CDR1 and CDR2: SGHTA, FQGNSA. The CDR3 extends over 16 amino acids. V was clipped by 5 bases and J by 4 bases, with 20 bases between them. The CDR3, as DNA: TGTGCCAGCAGCCCCGGTTGGGGGGCGGAGAGCACTGAAGCTTTCTTT. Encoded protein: CASSPGWGAESTEAFF.

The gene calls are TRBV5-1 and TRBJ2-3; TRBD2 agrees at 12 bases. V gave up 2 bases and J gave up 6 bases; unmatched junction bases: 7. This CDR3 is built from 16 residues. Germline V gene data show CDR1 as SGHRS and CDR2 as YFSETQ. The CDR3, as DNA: TGCGCCAGCAGCTTTGGACTAGCGGGGCCTAGGGATACGCAGTATTTT. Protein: CASSFGLAGPRDTQYF.

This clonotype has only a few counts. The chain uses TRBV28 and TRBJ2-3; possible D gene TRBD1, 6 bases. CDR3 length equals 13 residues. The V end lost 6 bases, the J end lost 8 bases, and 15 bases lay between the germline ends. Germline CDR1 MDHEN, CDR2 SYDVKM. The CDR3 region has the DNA TGTGCCAGCAGCTTTGGGACATCAACTACGCAGTATTTT. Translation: CASSFGTSTTQYF.

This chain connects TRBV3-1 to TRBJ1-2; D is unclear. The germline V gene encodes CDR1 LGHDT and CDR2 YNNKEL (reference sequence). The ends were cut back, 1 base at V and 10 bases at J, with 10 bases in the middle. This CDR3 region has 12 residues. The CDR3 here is CASSQGPPYYTF. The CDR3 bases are TGTGCCAGCAGCCAAGGCCCCCCATACTACACCTTC.

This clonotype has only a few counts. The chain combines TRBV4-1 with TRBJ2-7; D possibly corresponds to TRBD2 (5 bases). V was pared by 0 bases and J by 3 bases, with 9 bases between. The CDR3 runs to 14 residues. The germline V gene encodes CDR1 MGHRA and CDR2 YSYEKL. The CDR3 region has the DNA TGCGCCAGCAGCCAAGATGGACTTAACTACGAGCAGTACTTC. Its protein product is CASSQDGLNYEQYF.

CDR3: CASSYYRGLTDTQYF. The CDR3 DNA is TGTGCCAGCAGCTACTACAGGGGTTTGACAGATACGCAGTATTTT. The gene calls are TRBV7-8 and TRBJ2-3; 7 bases map to TRBD1. Germline loops: CDR1 SGHVS, CDR2 FQNEAQ. V was clipped by 4 bases and J by 3 bases; unmatched bases: 7. CDR3 length equals 15 residues.

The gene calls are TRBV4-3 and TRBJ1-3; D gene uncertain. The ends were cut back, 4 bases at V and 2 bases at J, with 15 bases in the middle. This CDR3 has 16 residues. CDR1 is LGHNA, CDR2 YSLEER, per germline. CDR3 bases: TGCGCCAGCAGCCTACTGGGAAGGACTCCTGGAAACACCATATATTTT. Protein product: CASSLLGRTPGNTIYF.

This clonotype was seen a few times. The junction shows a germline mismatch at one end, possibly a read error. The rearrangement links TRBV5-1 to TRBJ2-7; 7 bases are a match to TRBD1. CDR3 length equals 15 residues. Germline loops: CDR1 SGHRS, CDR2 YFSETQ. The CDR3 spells CAGSLAAGGSYEQYF. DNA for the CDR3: TGCGCCGGCAGCTTGGCGGCAGGGGGTTCCTACGAGCAGTACTTC.

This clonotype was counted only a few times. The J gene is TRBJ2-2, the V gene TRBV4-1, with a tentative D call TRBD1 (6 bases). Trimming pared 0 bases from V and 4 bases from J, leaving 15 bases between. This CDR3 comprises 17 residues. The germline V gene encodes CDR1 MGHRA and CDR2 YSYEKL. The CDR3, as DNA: TGCGCCAGCAGCCAAGAGCGGCAGGGGCTTGGCACCGGGGAGCTGTTTTTT. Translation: CASSQERQGLGTGELFF.

The CDR3 sequence is CATSDFTGLAGTPDTQYF. DNA of the CDR3: TGTGCCACCAGTGATTTTACGGGACTAGCGGGTACCCCAGATACGCAGTATTTT. This chain joins TRBV24-1 and TRBJ2-3; 12 nucleotides line up with TRBD2. The CDR3 extends over 18 amino acids. The germline V gene encodes CDR1 KGHDR and CDR2 SFDVKD. J gave up 4 bases and V 1 base, and 8 bases lay outside the gene matches.

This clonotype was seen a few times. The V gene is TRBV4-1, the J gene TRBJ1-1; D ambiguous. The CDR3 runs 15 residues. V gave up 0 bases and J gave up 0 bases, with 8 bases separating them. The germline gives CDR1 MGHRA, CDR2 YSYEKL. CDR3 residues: CASSQEYAVNTEAFF. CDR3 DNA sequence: TGCGCCAGCAGCCAAGAATACGCGGTGAACACTGAAGCTTTCTTT.

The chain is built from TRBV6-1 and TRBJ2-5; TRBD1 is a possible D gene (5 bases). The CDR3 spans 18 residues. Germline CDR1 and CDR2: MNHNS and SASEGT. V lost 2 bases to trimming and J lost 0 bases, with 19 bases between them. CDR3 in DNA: TGTGCCAGCAGTGAATGGGGTGTGGGGCAGTCGTACCAAGAGACCCAGTACTTC. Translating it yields CASSEWGVGQSYQETQYF.

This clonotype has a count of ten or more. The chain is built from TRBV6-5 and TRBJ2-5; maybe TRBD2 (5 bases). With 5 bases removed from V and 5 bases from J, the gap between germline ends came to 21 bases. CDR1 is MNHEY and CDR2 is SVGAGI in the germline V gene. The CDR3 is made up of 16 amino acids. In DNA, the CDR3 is TGTGCCAGCAGTACCGTTATCGACACTTCGGGGGAGACCCAGTACTTC. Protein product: CASSTVIDTSGETQYF.

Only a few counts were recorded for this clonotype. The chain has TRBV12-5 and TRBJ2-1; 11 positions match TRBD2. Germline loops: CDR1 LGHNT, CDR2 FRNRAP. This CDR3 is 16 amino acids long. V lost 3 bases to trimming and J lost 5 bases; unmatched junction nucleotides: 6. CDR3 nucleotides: TGTGCTAGTGGTTTCGCTAGCGGGGGGCTTAACAATGAGCAGTTCTTC. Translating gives CASGFASGGLNNEQFF.

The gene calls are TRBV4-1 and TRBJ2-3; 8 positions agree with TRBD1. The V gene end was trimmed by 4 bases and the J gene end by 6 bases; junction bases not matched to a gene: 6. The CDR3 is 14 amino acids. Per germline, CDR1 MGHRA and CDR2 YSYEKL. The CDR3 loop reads CASSRTDRADTQYF. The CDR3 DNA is TGCGCCAGCAGCCGAACGGACAGGGCGGATACGCAGTATTTT.

The chain's CDR3 is CASSENDKRPLHF. The CDR3 region has the DNA TGCGCCAGCAGCGAGAACGATAAGAGGCCCCTCCACTTT. The V call is TRBV4-1, the J call TRBJ1-6; D remains unclear. The CDR3 loop spans 13 amino acids. The germline V and J ends were trimmed by 5 bases and 13 bases, with 15 bases remaining between them. Germline V lookup: CDR1 MGHRA, CDR2 YSYEKL.

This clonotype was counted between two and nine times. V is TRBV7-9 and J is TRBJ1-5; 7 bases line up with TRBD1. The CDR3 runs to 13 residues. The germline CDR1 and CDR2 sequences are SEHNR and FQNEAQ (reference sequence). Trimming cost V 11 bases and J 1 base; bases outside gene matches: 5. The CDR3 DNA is TGTGCCCTTACGACAGGGAGCAATCAGCCCCAGCATTTT. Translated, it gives CALTTGSNQPQHF.

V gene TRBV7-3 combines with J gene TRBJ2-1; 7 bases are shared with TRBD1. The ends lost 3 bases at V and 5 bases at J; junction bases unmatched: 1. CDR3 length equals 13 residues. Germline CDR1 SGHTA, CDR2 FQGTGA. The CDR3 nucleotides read TGTGCCAGCAGCTTCGGGACAGACAATGAGCAGTTCTTC. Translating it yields CASSFGTDNEQFF.

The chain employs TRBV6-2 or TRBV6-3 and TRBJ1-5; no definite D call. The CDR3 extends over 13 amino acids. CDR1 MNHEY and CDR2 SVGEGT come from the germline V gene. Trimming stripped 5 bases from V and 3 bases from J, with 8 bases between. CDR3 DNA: TGTGCCAGCAGTGCGTGGATCAATCAGCCCCAGCATTTT. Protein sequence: CASSAWINQPQHF.

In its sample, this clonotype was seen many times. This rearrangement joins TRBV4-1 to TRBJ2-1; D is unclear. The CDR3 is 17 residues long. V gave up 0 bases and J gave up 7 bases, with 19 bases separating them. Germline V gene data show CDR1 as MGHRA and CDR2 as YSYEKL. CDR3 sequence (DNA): TGCGCCAGCAGCCAAGATGAGAACAGCCTCCGTCTGAATGAGCAGTTCTTC. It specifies CASSQDENSLRLNEQFF.

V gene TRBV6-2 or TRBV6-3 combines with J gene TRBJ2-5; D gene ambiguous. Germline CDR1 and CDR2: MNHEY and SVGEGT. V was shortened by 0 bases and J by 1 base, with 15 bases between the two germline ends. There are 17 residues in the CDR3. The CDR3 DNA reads TGTGCCAGCAGTTACTCCTCGAGATCACTGGTCCAAGAGACCCAGTACTTC. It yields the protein CASSYSSRSLVQETQYF.

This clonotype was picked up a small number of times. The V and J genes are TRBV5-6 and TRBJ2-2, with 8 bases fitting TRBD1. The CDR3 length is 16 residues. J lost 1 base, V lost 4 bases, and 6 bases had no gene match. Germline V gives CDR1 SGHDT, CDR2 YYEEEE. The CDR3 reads CASSPDGTGNTGELFF. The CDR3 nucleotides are TGTGCCAGCAGCCCGGACGGGACAGGGAACACCGGGGAGCTGTTTTTT.

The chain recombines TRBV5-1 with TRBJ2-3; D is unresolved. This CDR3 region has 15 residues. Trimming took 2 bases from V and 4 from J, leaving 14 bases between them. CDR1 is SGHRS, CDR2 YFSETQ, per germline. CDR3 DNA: TGCGCCAGCAGCTTAACAGCCAGCCCGCCAGATACGCAGTATTTT. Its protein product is CASSLTASPPDTQYF.

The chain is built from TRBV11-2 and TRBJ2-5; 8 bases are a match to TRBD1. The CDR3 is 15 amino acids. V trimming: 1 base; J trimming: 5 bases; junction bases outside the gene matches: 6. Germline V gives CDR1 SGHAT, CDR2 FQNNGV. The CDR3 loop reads CASSLVQGDWETQYF. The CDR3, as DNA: TGTGCCAGCAGCTTAGTACAGGGGGATTGGGAGACCCAGTACTTC.

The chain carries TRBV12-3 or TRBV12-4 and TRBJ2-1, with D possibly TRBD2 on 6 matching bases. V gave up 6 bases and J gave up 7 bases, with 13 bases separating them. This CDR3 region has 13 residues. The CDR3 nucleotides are TGTGCCAGCAGCCCGGGAGTGACGAATGAGCAGTTCTTC. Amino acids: CASSPGVTNEQFF.